This T cell receptor beta chain appears in the sequencing data of a study of T cell repertoires in cytomegalovirus infection (dated by TCRdb to the late 2010s). A note on the overall study: The HLA type of each donor mattered for the analysis, because public TCR beta signatures pointed to carriage of CMV infection along with the matching HLA type. Summary of the overall study and its limitations: The ex vivo response was dominated by HLA-C-restricted CMV-specific TCR beta clonotypes, which also provided the single most frequent clonotype in two of eight donors. In both this cohort and an independent approximately 370-donor cohort, the cumulative frequency of public TCR beta family members distinguished carriers of CMV infection plus the relevant HLA type.

The junction carries 15 bases between V and J, which are trimmed by 1 base and 6 bases respectively. The CDR3 numbers 16 residues from cysteine through phenylalanine. Of all the DNA, just the CDR3 is kept, 48 bases in frame from base 1. In the germline V gene, CDR1 corresponds to SGHNT and CDR2 to YENEEA. Data came from an Illumina HiSeq 1500. TCRdb redid the processing of the public reads, applying fastp at Q25 and MiXCR, and retained in-frame beta chains. All rows with the same CDR3 protein become a single entry with the most common DNA and genes. This sample comprises 300,000 to 400,000 distinct CDR3 sequences, about a sixth of them detected only once. Around 9.3% of the sample rests with the top ten. This clonotype occurred a few times. The target of this receptor is not known. Base qualities were left out, and no much larger clone turns up one base away.

The rearrangement combines TRBV11-3 with TRBJ2-2; the D segment might be TRBD1 or TRBD2, since each matches 5 bases. The clonotype originates from a human donor in good health (CMV status not recorded). Some clones in this sample may be carry-over from other donors' samples. The material sequenced was PBMCs. The nucleotide sequence is given as TGTGCCAGCAGCTTAGGGGAGTCGGGGCCTCCCGGGGAGCTGTTTTTT. This encodes CASSLGESGPPGELFF.